This TCR beta chain comes out of a study of T cells in Graves' hyperthyroidism and ophthalmopathy. Amplification of TCR beta CDR3 regions was performed using RNA transcripts as template. The primer set for the first-round RT-PCR of the TCR CDR3 was HTBI. TCRdb passed the multiplex PCR reads through MiXCR, listing each CDR3 protein once. The table has about 740,000 distinct CDR3 sequences, 12% to 15% seen once. This clonotype was counted many times. Its matching antigen is unknown. Study-level results: Within blood appeared most thyroid clonotypes that had expanded above 0.001.

This CDR3 comprises 19 residues. Trimming at V came to 5 bases and at J to 2 bases, leaving 12 bases not matched to a gene. Germline V gene sequence: CDR1 SNHLY, CDR2 FYNNEI. When ophthalmopathy did not progress within 18 months, Graves' hyperthyroidism was considered stable. Those patients with uncontrolled infection, other autoimmune disease, pregnancy or lactation were excluded. From more than 9.5 ml of fresh peripheral blood, PBMCs were isolated. The sample taken for sequencing was blood. The receptor was isolated from a woman aged 18-29 years with Graves' hyperthyroidism. The chain uses TRBV2 and TRBJ2-1, with TRBD2 matching over 13 bases. Here the CDR3 DNA reads TGTGCCAGCAGTCGGACTAGCGGGAGAACTGGGTTCCCCTACAATGAGCAGTTCTTC. Encoded protein: CASSRTSGRTGFPYNEQFF.